A single sample gave rise to the 19 T cell receptor beta chains below, sequenced in a study of T cell repertoires in aging, cancer and after chemotherapy. TCR beta rearrangements were amplified from peripheral blood genomic DNA. Rearranged V-D-J TRB sequences were amplified with a mixed TRB-A/B primer pool. One entry per CDR3 protein results from TCRdb running MiXCR on the multiplex PCR reads. The sample has about 5,000 distinct CDR3 sequences, under 25% seen once. The specimen was blood. The receptors come from a human donor in good health. The donor label of this sample is uncertain.

This clonotype counts as medium-sized. The CDR3 spells CSVLGLADNEQFF. CDR3 nucleotides: TGCAGTGTCCTGGGACTAGCGGACAATGAGCAGTTCTTC. V gene TRBV20-1 combines with J gene TRBJ2-1; the match to TRBD2 covers 11 bases. The germline V gene encodes CDR1 DFQATT and CDR2 SNEGSKA (reference sequence). The CDR3 spans 13 residues. V was clipped by 7 bases and J by 5 bases; unmatched bases: 4.

Concerning this clonotype itself: A much more abundant neighbour one base away suggests this may be a read error. CDR3 residues: CAVGDINEQYF. Written as DNA, the CDR3 is TGTGCCGTCGGGGACATCAACGAGCAGTACTTC. The chain uses TRBV10-3 and TRBJ2-7, with D tentatively TRBD1 (6 bases). The V end lost 11 bases, the J end lost 5 bases, and 13 bases lay between the germline ends. The CDR3 is 11 residues long. Per germline, CDR1 ENHRY and CDR2 SYGVKD.

The chain recombines TRBV20-1 with TRBJ2-7; TRBD2 agrees at 9 bases. V was clipped by 0 bases and J by 3 bases; unmatched bases: 9. The CDR3 sequence is 16 residues long. CDR1 is DFQATT and CDR2 is SNEGSKA in the germline V gene (reference sequence). In nucleotides, the CDR3 is TGCAGTGCTAGAGATATTAGAGGACTAGCGAACTACGAGCAGTACTTC. This sequence encodes CSARDIRGLANYEQYF.

The chain employs TRBV5-1 and TRBJ2-7; no definite D call. Trimming cost V 6 bases and J 2 bases, with 15 bases left between them. The germline CDR1 and CDR2 sequences are SGHRS and YFSETQ. The CDR3 extends over 14 amino acids. The CDR3 protein is CASKSTSGAYEQYF. The CDR3, as DNA: TGCGCCAGCAAATCAACCTCCGGTGCCTACGAGCAGTACTTC. The variable domain in full, with the rest retrieved from reference TRBV5-1 and TRBJ2-7, is KAGVTQTPRYLIKTRGQQVTLSCSPISGHRSVSWYQQTPGQGLQFLFEYFSETQRNKGNFPGRFSGRQFSNSRSEMNVSTLELGDSALYLCASKSTSGAYEQYFGPGTRLTVT.

This clonotype showed up just once. Given a much more abundant clone one base away, this may be a read error. V usage is TRBV19 and J usage is TRBJ2-1; TRBD2 aligns across 10 bases. The ends lost 7 bases at V and 4 bases at J; junction bases unmatched: 10. Germline CDR1 is LNHDA and CDR2 is SQIVND (reference sequence). CDR3 length: 16 residues. For the CDR3, the DNA is TGTGCCAGTAAAACACTAGCGGGGTGCCTTTACAATGAGCAGTTCTTC. Translated, it gives CASKTLAGCLYNEQFF.

In its sample, this clonotype was seen a few times. The chain recombines TRBV5-1 with TRBJ1-1; 7 bases are shared with TRBD1. Germline V gene lookup returns CDR1 SGHRS and CDR2 YFSETQ. The CDR3 runs 15 residues. The V and J ends lost 3 bases and 4 bases, in that order; junction bases with no gene match: 9. CDR3 nucleotides: TGCGCCAGCAGCTCCGGGACAGTGTCGGGCACTGAAGCTTTCTTT. This encodes CASSSGTVSGTEAFF.

Concerning this clonotype: Being one base from a much bigger clone, this may be a read error. The rearrangement links TRBV6-4 to TRBJ2-1; D is perhaps TRBD1 or TRBD2 (5 bases each). Trimming cost V 8 bases and J 4 bases, with 15 bases left between them. This CDR3 spans 14 amino acids. Germline CDR1 and CDR2: MRHNA and SNTAGT. The CDR3 region is CASWGGGPYNEQFF. The CDR3 bases are TGTGCCAGCTGGGGTGGGGGTCCTTACAATGAGCAGTTCTTC.

A few counts support this clonotype. V gene TRBV11-2 combines with J gene TRBJ2-3; D is uncertain. V was pared by 0 bases and J by 2 bases, with 3 bases between. Germline CDR1 SGHAT, CDR2 FQNNGV. This CDR3 comprises 13 residues. The chain's CDR3 is CASSLDHTDTQYF. CDR3 DNA sequence: TGTGCCAGCAGCTTAGATCACACAGATACGCAGTATTTT.

About this clonotype itself: A read error may explain this, as a much larger clone is one base away. CDR3 protein: CASSARTNQYGYTF. The CDR3 DNA is TGTGCCAGCTCAGCTAGGACAAACCAATATGGCTACACCTTC. The chain is built from TRBV18 and TRBJ1-2; D may be TRBD1 (5 bases). From germline, CDR1 is KGHSH and CDR2 LQKENI. Trimming stripped 5 bases from V and 5 bases from J, with 15 bases between. This CDR3 region has 14 residues.

This clonotype is categorized as medium-sized. The CDR3 reads CASRRTGGKYSNQPQHF. CDR3 coding DNA: TGTGCCAGCAGAAGGACAGGGGGGAAATATAGCAATCAGCCCCAGCATTTT. This chain uses TRBV6-1 with TRBJ1-5; 10 nucleotides line up with TRBD1. V was pared by 6 bases and J by 0 bases, with 8 bases of the junction left unmatched. CDR3 length: 17 residues. In germline, CDR1 is MNHNS, CDR2 SASEGT.

This chain joins TRBV7-9 and TRBJ1-6; TRBD1 matches 9 bases. CDR3 length: 16 residues. Trimming removed 5 bases from V and 3 bases from J; junction bases left unmatched: 5. CDR1 and CDR2 from the germline V gene are SEHNR and FQNEAQ (reference sequence). CDR3: CASSMGTGFYNSPLHF. DNA for the CDR3: TGTGCCAGCAGCATGGGGACAGGGTTCTATAATTCACCCCTCCACTTT.

This clonotype is labeled as medium-sized. V usage is TRBV18 and J usage is TRBJ2-3, with no clear D. The CDR3 is 14 amino acids. V was clipped by 8 bases and J by 0 bases, with 12 bases between them. Per the germline V gene, CDR1 is KGHSH and CDR2 is LQKENI. The CDR3 DNA reads as TGTGCCAGCCTCCGGGTCCCTAGCACAGATACGCAGTATTTT. Protein product: CASLRVPSTDTQYF. The full variable domain, in which reference TRBV18 and TRBJ2-3 provide the parts outside the CDR3, is NAGVMQNPRHLVRRRGQEARLRCSPMKGHSHVYWYRQLPEEGLKFMVYLQKENIIDESGMPKERFSAEFPKEGPSILRIQQVVRGDSAAYFCASLRVPSTDTQYFGPGTRLTVL.

In this sample, this clonotype is medium-sized. The gene calls are TRBV6-5 and TRBJ2-4; 7 bases agree with TRBD2. The CDR3 has 16 amino acids. CDR1 and CDR2 (germline): MNHEY, SVGAGI. V dropped 2 bases and J dropped 3; count of bases not matched to a gene: 7. The CDR3 coding sequence is TGTGCCAGCAGTTACGACATCGGGGACTACAAAAACATTCAGTACTTC. Amino acid sequence: CASSYDIGDYKNIQYF.

The rearrangement links TRBV5-1 to TRBJ2-5, with a possible D match to TRBD2 (5 bases). Trimming pared 2 bases from V and 5 bases from J, leaving 10 bases between. The CDR3 extends over 13 amino acids. The germline gives CDR1 SGHRS, CDR2 YFSETQ. The CDR3, as DNA: TGCGCCAGCAGCTTTGAGGGTTTGGAGACCCAGTACTTC. It translates to CASSFEGLETQYF.

This clonotype was observed a handful of times. The chain joins TRBV6-4 to TRBJ2-7; weak D call: TRBD2 (6 bases). Germline loops: CDR1 MRHNA, CDR2 SNTAGT. Trimming shortened V by 10 bases and J by 3 bases, and 13 bases separated the two germline ends. The CDR3 consists of 12 residues. The CDR3 DNA reads as TGTGCCATGGAGGGGCGGGACTACGAGCAGTACTTC. Translating it yields CAMEGRDYEQYF.

Points on this clonotype: One end of the junction is discordant with germline, which a read error may explain. J is TRBJ1-5 and V is TRBV20-1, with unresolved D. The germline V gene encodes CDR1 DFQATT and CDR2 SNEGSKA (reference sequence). This CDR3 comprises 15 residues. The CDR3, as DNA: TGCAGTGCTAGAGACCTAGGGCGTCGAAATCAGCTCCAGCATTTT. Translating gives CSARDLGRRNQLQHF.

By sample share, this clonotype is medium-sized (0.01 to 0.1%). The V call is TRBV30, the J call TRBJ1-2; D remains ambiguous. The length of the CDR3 is 11 residues. V lost 0 bases and J 4 bases, leaving 3 bases between the germline ends. Germline V CDR1 and CDR2: GTSNPN, SVGIG (reference sequence). DNA of the CDR3: TGTGCCTGGAGTGTAGCCTATGGCTACACCTTC. Its protein product is CAWSVAYGYTF.

This chain connects TRBV6-5 to TRBJ2-3; TRBD2 agrees at 8 bases. The CDR3 contains 19 residues. CDR1 is MNHEY and CDR2 is SVGAGI in the germline V gene. V was pared by 6 bases and J by 4 bases, with 21 bases of the junction left unmatched. The CDR3 sequence is CASSPWGVAGNLFADTQYF. In DNA form, the CDR3 reads TGTGCCAGCAGCCCCTGGGGGGTAGCGGGGAACCTTTTCGCAGATACGCAGTATTTT.

This clonotype was seen a handful of times. The chain's CDR3 is CASSRSEIRGYTF. The CDR3 DNA sequence: TGTGCCAGCAGCCGTTCGGAAATTCGTGGCTACACCTTC. This chain joins TRBV12-3 or TRBV12-4 and TRBJ1-2; D uncertain. The CDR3 has 13 amino acids. Trimming cost V 6 bases and J 7 bases, with 15 bases left between them.